These 26 T cell receptor beta chains share one sample of origin, sequenced in a study of T cell repertoires in ileal Crohn's disease. TCRdb's table, derived via immunoSEQ multiplex PCR, lists solely in-frame clones and lacks some. This sample has 5,700 or so clones, with around four fifths found just once. The source material was ileal tissue. The receptors come from an adult with Crohn's disease.

The genes are TRBV19 and TRBJ1-5; D not certain. The CDR3 runs 14 residues. Trimming removed 7 bases from V and 1 base from J, with 11 bases in between. From germline, CDR1 is LNHDA and CDR2 SQIVND (reference sequence). The CDR3 DNA reads as TGTGCCAGTACCTTGGCTAAGAGCAATCAGCCCCAGCATTTT. Protein: CASTLAKSNQPQHF. The whole variable domain, remainder taken from reference TRBV19 and TRBJ1-5, is DGGITQSPKYLFRKEGQNVTLSCEQNLNHDAMYWYRQDPGQGLRLIYYSQIVNDFQKGDIAEGYSVSREKKESFPLTVTSAQKNPTAFYLCASTLAKSNQPQHFGDGTRLSIL.

This clone was detected once. The chain recombines TRBV2 with TRBJ2-1, with D tentatively TRBD2 (6 bases). This CDR3 region has 16 residues. V dropped 6 bases and J dropped 2 bases, with 17 bases sitting between them. Germline values: CDR1 SNHLY, CDR2 FYNNEI. CDR3 in amino acids: CASRSHRERAYNEQFF. In DNA, the CDR3 is TGTGCCAGCAGATCTCACCGGGAGAGAGCCTACAATGAGCAGTTCTTC.

This clone was detected a few times. V is TRBV6-5 and J is TRBJ1-1; D remains ambiguous. The V gene's germline CDR1 is MNHEY and CDR2 SVGAGI. Deletions cut 3 bases from V and 6 bases from J, with 5 bases between. CDR3 length equals 11 residues. This CDR3 reads CASSYEAEAFF. CDR3 coding DNA: TGTGCCAGCAGTTATGAGGCTGAAGCTTTCTTT.

This chain uses TRBV30 with TRBJ2-3; no reliable D call. The V and J ends lost 5 bases and 6 bases respectively, with 6 bases between them. CDR3 length: 10 residues. CDR1 and CDR2 (germline): GTSNPN, SVGIG (reference sequence). The CDR3 region is CAWGLDTQYF. Here the CDR3 DNA reads TGTGCCTGGGGCTTGGATACGCAGTATTTT.

The chain combines TRBV19 with TRBJ1-1; D perhaps matches TRBD1 (5 bases). From germline, CDR1 is LNHDA and CDR2 SQIVND (reference sequence). Trimming cost V 8 bases and J 3 bases, with 16 bases left between them. This CDR3 comprises 14 residues. For the CDR3, the DNA is TGTGCCAGTCTCCAGCGCGGGGCGGACACTGAAGCTTTCTTT. Protein sequence: CASLQRGADTEAFF. Based on the CDR3 plus reference TRBV19 and TRBJ1-1, the full variable domain is DGGITQSPKYLFRKEGQNVTLSCEQNLNHDAMYWYRQDPGQGLRLIYYSQIVNDFQKGDIAEGYSVSREKKESFPLTVTSAQKNPTAFYLCASLQRGADTEAFFGQGTRLTVV.

The rearrangement uses TRBV19 and TRBJ1-5; D remains ambiguous. Germline V gene sequence: CDR1 LNHDA, CDR2 SQIVND (reference sequence). The CDR3 extends over 14 amino acids. V dropped 4 bases and J dropped 5 bases, with 12 bases sitting between them. Here the CDR3 reads CASSRANSYQPQHF. CDR3 nucleotide sequence: TGTGCCAGTAGTAGGGCGAATTCTTATCAGCCCCAGCATTTT.

The chain is built from TRBV27 and TRBJ1-5; D not certain. Germline loops: CDR1 MNHEY, CDR2 SMNVEV (reference sequence). This CDR3 comprises 15 residues. V shed 4 bases and J shed 6 bases, with 16 bases lying between them. The CDR3, as DNA: TGTGCCAGCAGTTATTCTGGGAGTACGGGTCAGCCCCAGCATTTT. It yields the protein CASSYSGSTGQPQHF.

The chain links TRBV25-1 to TRBJ1-1, with D unclear. This CDR3 contains 12 residues. V lost 3 bases and J 0 bases, leaving 2 bases between the germline ends. Per the germline V gene, CDR1 is MGHDK and CDR2 is SYGVNS. CDR3 sequence: CASSDVNTEAFF. CDR3 DNA: TGTGCCAGCAGTGACGTGAACACTGAAGCTTTCTTT. Together with reference TRBV25-1 and TRBJ1-1, the CDR3 gives the full variable domain: EADIYQTPRYLVIGTGKKITLECSQTMGHDKMYWYQQDPGMELHLIHYSYGVNSTEKGDLSSESTVSRIRTEHFPLTLESARPSHTSQYLCASSDVNTEAFFGQGTRLTVV.

This rearrangement joins TRBV4-1 to TRBJ1-2; D ambiguous. V was cut by 1 base and J by 3 bases, with 9 bases left in between. The CDR3 totals 14 residues. Germline-derived CDR1 and CDR2 are MGHRA and YSYEKL. CDR3 protein: CASSQAVTDYGYTF. DNA of the CDR3: TGCGCCAGCAGCCAAGCCGTCACTGACTATGGCTACACCTTC.

This chain links TRBV10-1 with TRBJ2-3; 9 nucleotides agree with TRBD1. Germline V gene data show CDR1 as WNHNN and CDR2 as SYGVQD (reference sequence). The J segment lost 5 bases and the V segment lost 4 bases, leaving 4 bases of the junction unmatched. The CDR3 loop spans 14 amino acids. The CDR3 region has the DNA TGCGCCAGCAGTGGGACAGGGGACGGAGATACGCAGTATTTT. This translates into CASSGTGDGDTQYF.

The chain combines TRBV5-1 with TRBJ1-5; TRBD1 is a possible D gene (5 bases). The CDR3 has 14 residues. Trimming removed 0 bases at V and 6 bases at J, with 10 bases between. Germline CDR1 SGHRS, CDR2 YFSETQ. CDR3 sequence reads: CASSLGDRGQPQHF. The CDR3 DNA follows: TGCGCCAGCAGCTTGGGGGACCGCGGTCAGCCCCAGCATTTT.

This clone was counted between two and nine times. CDR3 sequence: CASSVRPYEQYF. The CDR3 DNA reads as TGTGCCAGCAGTGTCAGACCCTACGAGCAGTACTTC. The V call is TRBV28, the J call TRBJ2-7; D unclear. CDR3 size: 12 residues. Trimming removed 5 bases from V and 2 bases from J, with 7 bases in between. CDR1 and CDR2 (germline): MDHEN, SYDVKM.

This clone came up a few times. The chain has TRBV11-2 and TRBJ1-5, with a tentative D call TRBD1 (5 bases). Germline values: CDR1 SGHAT, CDR2 FQNNGV. This CDR3 has 15 residues. The V and J ends lost 0 bases and 3 bases respectively, with 9 bases between them. The CDR3 nucleotides are TGTGCCAGCAGCTTAGATCGACAGATCAATCAGCCCCAGCATTTT. Its translation: CASSLDRQINQPQHF.

In this sample, this clone is medium-sized. This CDR3 reads CASSLLQMSESESLFF. The CDR3 nucleotides are TGTGCCAGCAGCTTGCTGCAGATGAGTGAAAGTGAATCACTGTTTTTT. The chain uses TRBV5-8 and TRBJ1-4; D not certain. V was shortened by 1 base and J by 13 bases, with 23 bases between the two germline ends. Per germline, CDR1 SGHTS and CDR2 YDEGEE. The CDR3 is 16 residues long.

This clone occurred once. The rearrangement links TRBV19 to TRBJ1-2; 10 nucleotides align to TRBD1. J lost 7 bases, V lost 5 bases, and 13 bases had no gene match. This CDR3 contains 16 residues. Germline values: CDR1 LNHDA, CDR2 SQIVND (reference sequence). The CDR3 reads CASSATGGGKYTGYTF. The CDR3 bases are TGTGCCAGTAGTGCGACAGGGGGCGGGAAGTACACTGGCTACACCTTC.

The chain has TRBV21-1 and TRBJ2-3; the table's D call TRBD1 went unverified against the DNA. TRBV21-1 is labeled a pseudogene. CDR3 size: 16 residues. CDR3 nucleotides: TGTGCCAGCAGCATCCCACAGGGGCATCCTCCAGATACGCAGTATTTT. As protein: CASSIPQGHPPDTQYF.

J is TRBJ1-2 and V is TRBV7-2; D remains unclear. Trimming left V 1 base short and J 1 base short, with 7 bases between. Germline CDR1 is SGHTA and CDR2 is FQGNSA. The CDR3 totals 14 residues. In DNA form, the CDR3 reads TGTGCCAGCAGCTTAGGACACCTTAACTATGGCTACACCTTC. Protein product: CASSLGHLNYGYTF.

This CDR3 reads CASRSTGTGGSYGYTF. The CDR3 DNA sequence: TGCGCCAGCAGGTCCACCGGGACAGGGGGCTCCTATGGCTACACCTTC. The chain carries TRBV5-1 and TRBJ1-2, with 12 bases fitting TRBD1. This CDR3 contains 16 residues. In germline, CDR1 is SGHRS, CDR2 YFSETQ. Losses at the gene ends were 5 bases for V and 4 bases for J; bases not matched to a gene: 9.

This chain links TRBV19 with TRBJ2-1; D assignment may be TRBD1 or TRBD2 (5 bases each). The CDR3 is made up of 15 amino acids. Germline CDR1 is LNHDA and CDR2 is SQIVND (reference sequence). The V end was cut by 5 bases, the J end by 5 bases, with 16 bases between. The CDR3 nucleotides read TGTGCCAGTAGTCCGATGAGGGGATTGGACAATGAGCAGTTCTTC. Encoded protein: CASSPMRGLDNEQFF.

V and J are TRBV29-1 and TRBJ2-2, with TRBD1 identical over 12 bases. V dropped 1 base and J dropped 5; count of bases not matched to a gene: 5. CDR1 is SQVTM and CDR2 is ANQGSEA in the germline V gene. CDR3 length: 16 amino acids. CDR3 region: CSVEGDRGLGTGELFF. As DNA, the CDR3 is TGCAGCGTTGAAGGGGACAGGGGGCTGGGGACCGGGGAGCTGTTTTTT.

V and J are TRBV11-3 and TRBJ2-7, with D possibly matching TRBD2 (6 bases). The CDR3 is made up of 12 amino acids. Germline CDR1 is SGHNT and CDR2 is YENEEA. Trimming cost V 3 bases and J 6 bases, with 9 bases left between them. The CDR3 coding sequence is TGTGCCAGCAGCTTGCGGGGATCCGAGCAGTACTTC. It translates to CASSLRGSEQYF.

This sequence joins TRBV28 and TRBJ2-7; 7 positions agree with TRBD1. Germline V gene lookup returns CDR1 MDHEN and CDR2 SYDVKM. J gave up 1 base and V 3 bases, and 12 bases lay outside the gene matches. The CDR3 runs 17 residues. The chain's CDR3 is CASSFLATGKGSYEQYF. The CDR3 DNA reads as TGTGCCAGCAGTTTTTTAGCGACAGGGAAAGGGTCCTACGAGCAGTACTTC.

This chain uses TRBV6-5 with TRBJ2-3; possibly TRBD2 for D (5 bases). CDR3 length equals 16 residues. Germline V lookup: CDR1 MNHEY, CDR2 SVGAGI. V was shortened by 2 bases and J by 5 bases, with 17 bases between the two germline ends. CDR3 coding DNA: TGTGCCAGCAGTTACGCGGGTAGCGCTGTCATAGATACGCAGTATTTT. This gives the protein CASSYAGSAVIDTQYF.

This sequence joins TRBV14 and TRBJ2-6; a weak D match, TRBD2 (5 bases). Trimming shortened V by 0 bases and J by 1 base, and 13 bases separated the two germline ends. CDR3 length: 18 residues. CDR1 and CDR2 from the germline V gene are SGHDN and FVKESK. CDR3 coding DNA: TGTGCCAGCAGCCAAGATTTGGGAGCCGGATCTGGGGCCAACGTCCTGACTTTC. Translation: CASSQDLGAGSGANVLTF.

As concerns this clone: This same CDR3 is encoded by further DNA sequences in the sample. J is TRBJ1-5 and V is TRBV18; D is uncertain. CDR1 is KGHSH, CDR2 LQKENI, per germline. V dropped 3 bases and J dropped 2 bases, with 8 bases sitting between them. This CDR3 spans 14 amino acids. The CDR3 DNA reads TGTGCCAGCTCACCTAGTAGTGGCAATCAGCCCCAGCATTTT. This codes for CASSPSSGNQPQHF.

The CDR3 DNA sequence: TGTGCCAGCAGCCAAGATCGCGGTTATGGCTACACCTTC. Its translation is CASSQDRGYGYTF. This sequence joins TRBV14 and TRBJ1-2; no clear D gene. This CDR3 region has 13 residues. Germline CDR1 SGHDN, CDR2 FVKESK. Trimming removed 0 bases at V and 5 bases at J, with 7 bases between.